The present T cell receptor (beta chain) was sequenced within a study of tumor-infiltrating lymphocytes in oesophageal squamous cell carcinoma. Ten or more counts support this clonotype. This may stem from a read error, because a much larger clone lies one nucleotide away. TCRdb itself ran the PCR reads through MiXCR, one entry per CDR3 protein. This table has some 14,000 distinct CDR3 sequences, around 55% appearing once. The CDR3 runs 11 residues. Germline assignment: CDR1 ENHRY and CDR2 SYGVKD. Sequencing was performed on esophageal tumor tissue. The TCR was taken from a male donor with esophageal squamous cell carcinoma. V gene TRBV10-3 combines with J gene TRBJ2-1; D ambiguous. The last part of the DNA fits TRBJ2-7 better; the J call may be wrong. The CDR3: CAISDYDEQYF. The CDR3 coding sequence is TGTGCCATCAGTGACTATGATGAGCAGTACTTC.